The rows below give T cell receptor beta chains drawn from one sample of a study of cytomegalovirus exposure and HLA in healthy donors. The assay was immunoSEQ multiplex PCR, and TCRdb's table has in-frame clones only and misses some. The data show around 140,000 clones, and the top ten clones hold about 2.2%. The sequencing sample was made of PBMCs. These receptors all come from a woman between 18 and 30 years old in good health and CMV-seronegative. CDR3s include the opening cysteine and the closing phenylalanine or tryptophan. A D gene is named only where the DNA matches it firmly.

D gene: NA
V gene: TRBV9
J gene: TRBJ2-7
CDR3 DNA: TGTGCCAGCAGCGTAGTCGCAGGTCGATACGAGCAGTACTTC
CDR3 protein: CASSVVAGRYEQYF

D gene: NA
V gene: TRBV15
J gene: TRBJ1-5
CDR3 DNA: TGTGCCACCAGCAGAGACCACCTAACAGACTATAGCAATCAGCCCCAGCATTTT
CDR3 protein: CATSRDHLTDYSNQPQHF

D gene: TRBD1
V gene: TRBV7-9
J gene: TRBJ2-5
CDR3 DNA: TGTGCCAGCAGCCGATCCGGGACAGGGTTGGAGACCCAGTACTTC
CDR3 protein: CASSRSGTGLETQYF

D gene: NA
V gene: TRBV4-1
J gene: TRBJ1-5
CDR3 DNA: TGCGCCAGCAGCCAAGGGCTAATTAGCAGCAATCAGCCCCAGCATTTT
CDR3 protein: CASSQGLISSNQPQHF

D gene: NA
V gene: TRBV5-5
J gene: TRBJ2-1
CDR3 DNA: TGTGCCAGCAGTCGCGACGGGTTATCTCACAATGAGCAGTTCTTC
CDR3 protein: CASSRDGLSHNEQFF

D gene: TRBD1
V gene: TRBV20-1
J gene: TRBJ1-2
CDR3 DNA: TGCAGCGCTACAGGGGCAAATGGCTACACCTTC
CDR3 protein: CSATGANGYTF

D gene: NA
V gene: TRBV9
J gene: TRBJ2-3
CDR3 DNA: TGTGCCAGCAGCGTATTTCAGGGATCCACAGATACGCAGTATTTT
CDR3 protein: CASSVFQGSTDTQYF

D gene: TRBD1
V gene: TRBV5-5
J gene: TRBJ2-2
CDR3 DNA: TGTGCCAGCAGCTACTCGACAGGGGGCGGGAACACCGGGGAGCTGTTTTTT
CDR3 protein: CASSYSTGGGNTGELFF

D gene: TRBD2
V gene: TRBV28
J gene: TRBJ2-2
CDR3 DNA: TGTGCCAGCAGTTTGGGAGGGATGAACACCGGGGAGCTGTTTTTT
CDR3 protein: CASSLGGMNTGELFF

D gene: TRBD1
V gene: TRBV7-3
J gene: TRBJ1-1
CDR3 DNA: TGTGCCAGCAGCTTCGGTCGGGGACAGGGGCTTTTCTTT
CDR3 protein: CASSFGRGQGLFF

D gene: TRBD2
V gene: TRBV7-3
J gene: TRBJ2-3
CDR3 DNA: TGTGCCAGCAGCGGAACTAGCGGGGTTTGGGATACGCAGTATTTT
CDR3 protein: CASSGTSGVWDTQYF

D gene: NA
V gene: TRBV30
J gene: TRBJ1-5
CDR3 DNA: TGTGCCTGGACCATGGGCTTTAATCAGCCCCAGCATTTT
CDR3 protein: CAWTMGFNQPQHF

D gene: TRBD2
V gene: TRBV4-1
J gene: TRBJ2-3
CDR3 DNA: TGCGCCAGCAGCCAAGGTCCTAGCGGGAGCAATCCAGATACGCAGTATTTT
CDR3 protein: CASSQGPSGSNPDTQYF

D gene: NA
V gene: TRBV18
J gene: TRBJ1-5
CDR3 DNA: TGTGCCACCTCAGGTGTCAGTCAGCCCCAGCATTTT
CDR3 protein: CATSGVSQPQHF

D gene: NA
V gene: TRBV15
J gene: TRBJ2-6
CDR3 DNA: TGTGCCACCAGCAAACGCTTTGGGGCAAGTGGGACTCGGGCCTCTGGGGCCAACGTCCTGACTTTC
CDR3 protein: CATSKRFGASGTRASGANVLTF

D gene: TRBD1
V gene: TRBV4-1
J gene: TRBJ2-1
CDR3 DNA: TGCGCCAGCAGGCCCCGGGACAGGGACCACAATGAGCAGTTCTTC
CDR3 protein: CASRPRDRDHNEQFF

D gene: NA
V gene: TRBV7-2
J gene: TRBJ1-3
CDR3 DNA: TGTGCCAGCAGCTTACTGATGAGTGGAAACACCATATATTTT
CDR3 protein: CASSLLMSGNTIYF

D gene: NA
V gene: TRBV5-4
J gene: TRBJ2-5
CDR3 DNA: TGTGCCAGCAGCTTGGCCCCGCAGGTCCAAGAGACCCAGTACTTC
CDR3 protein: CASSLAPQVQETQYF

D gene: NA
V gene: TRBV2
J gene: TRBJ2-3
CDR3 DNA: TGTGCCAGCAGTTTAGACAGCTTTACAGATACGCAGTATTTT
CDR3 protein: CASSLDSFTDTQYF

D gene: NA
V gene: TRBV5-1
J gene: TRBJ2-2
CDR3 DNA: TGCGCCAGCAGCTTTTTTGCGGGGAACACCGGGGAGCTGTTTTTT
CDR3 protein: CASSFFAGNTGELFF

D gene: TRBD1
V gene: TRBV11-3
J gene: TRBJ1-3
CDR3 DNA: TGTGCCAGCAGCTTCGGGACAGCTGGAAACACCATATATTTT
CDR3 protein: CASSFGTAGNTIYF

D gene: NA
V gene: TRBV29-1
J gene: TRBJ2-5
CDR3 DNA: TGCAGCGTTGGGTCCTTTCTAGGGGGGACCCAGTACTTC
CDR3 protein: CSVGSFLGGTQYF

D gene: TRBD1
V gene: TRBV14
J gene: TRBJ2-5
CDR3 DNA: TGTGCCAGCAGCCAAGATAAATCGGGCAGGGGGCTTGAGACCCAGTACTTC
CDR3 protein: CASSQDKSGRGLETQYF

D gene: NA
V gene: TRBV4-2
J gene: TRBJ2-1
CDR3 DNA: TGTGCCAGCAGCCAAGAAACCGCGAGCTCCTACAATGAGCAGTTCTTC
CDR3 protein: CASSQETASSYNEQFF

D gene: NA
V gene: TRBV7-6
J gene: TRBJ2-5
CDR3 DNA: TGTGCCAGCAGCTTGTTAGGTCAAGCGAGGCAAGAGACCCAGTACTTC
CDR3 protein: CASSLLGQARQETQYF

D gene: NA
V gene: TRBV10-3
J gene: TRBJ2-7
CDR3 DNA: TGTGCCATCAGTGAGAACCAGGGAGGCGAGCAGTACTTC
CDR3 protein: CAISENQGGEQYF

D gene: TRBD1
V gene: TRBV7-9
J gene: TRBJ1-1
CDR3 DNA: TGTGCCAGCAGCTTAGAAAGGGGGACAGGTATTCGTAGCACTGAAGCTTTCTTT
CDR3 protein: CASSLERGTGIRSTEAFF

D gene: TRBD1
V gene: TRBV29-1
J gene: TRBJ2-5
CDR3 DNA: TGCAGCGTTGAAGAGGGACAGGGTATGGGGACCCAGTACTTC
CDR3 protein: CSVEEGQGMGTQYF

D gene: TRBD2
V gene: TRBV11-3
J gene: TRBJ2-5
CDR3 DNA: TGTGCCAGCAGTCCGGGACTAGCGGGGAGCCCTCGAGAGACCCAGTACTTC
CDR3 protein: CASSPGLAGSPRETQYF

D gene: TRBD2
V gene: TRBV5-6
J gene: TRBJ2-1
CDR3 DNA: TGTGCCAGCAGCTTGGTTCCAGCGGGAAGCTACAATGAGCAGTTCTTC
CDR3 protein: CASSLVPAGSYNEQFF

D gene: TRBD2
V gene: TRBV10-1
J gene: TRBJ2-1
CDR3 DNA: TGCGCCAGCAGTGAGCCACAGCCCCTAGCGGGACACTCCTACAATGAGCAGTTCTTC
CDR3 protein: CASSEPQPLAGHSYNEQFF

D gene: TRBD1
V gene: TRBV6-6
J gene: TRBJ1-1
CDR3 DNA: TGTGCCAGCGCCGTGGGACAGGGGCATGACACTGAAGCTTTCTTT
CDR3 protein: CASAVGQGHDTEAFF

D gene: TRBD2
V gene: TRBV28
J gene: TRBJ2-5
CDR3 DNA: TGTGCCAGCAGTTTCGGACTAGCGGTGCAAGAGACCCAGTACTTC
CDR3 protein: CASSFGLAVQETQYF

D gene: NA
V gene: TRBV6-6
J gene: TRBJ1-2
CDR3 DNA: TGTGCCAGCTCCCAGGACAGCTATGTTTCGCTCTTC
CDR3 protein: CASSQDSYVSLF

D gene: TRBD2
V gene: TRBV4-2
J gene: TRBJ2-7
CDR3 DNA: TGTGCCAGCAGCCAAGGACTAGCGGGATCTAGGTACGAGCAGTACTTC
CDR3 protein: CASSQGLAGSRYEQYF

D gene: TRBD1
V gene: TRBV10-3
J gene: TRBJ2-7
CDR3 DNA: TGTGCCATCAGAGGGACAGGGTACGAGCAGTACTTC
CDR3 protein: CAIRGTGYEQYF

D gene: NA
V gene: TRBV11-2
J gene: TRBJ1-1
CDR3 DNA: TGTGCCAGCAACCCCTTTCTTTTGCGAAGAAGGAACACTGAAGCTTTCTTT
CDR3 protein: CASNPFLLRRRNTEAFF

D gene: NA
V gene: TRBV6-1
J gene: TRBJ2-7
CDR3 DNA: TGTGCCAGCAGTGAAGGGTCAGGGGTGGACGAGCAGTACTTC
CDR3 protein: CASSEGSGVDEQYF

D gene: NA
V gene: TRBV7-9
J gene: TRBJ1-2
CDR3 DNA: TGTGCCAGCAGCAAAGAGCGAGGCTACACCTTC
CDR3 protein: CASSKERGYTF

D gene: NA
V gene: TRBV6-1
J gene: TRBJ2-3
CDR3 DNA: TGTGCCAGCAGTGAAGCGGTCAAAATCGGGGATACGCAGTATTTT
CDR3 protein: CASSEAVKIGDTQYF

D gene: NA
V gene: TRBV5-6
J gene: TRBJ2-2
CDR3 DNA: TGTGCCAGCACTCGCGGCACTACCGGGGAGCTGTTTTTT
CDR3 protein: CASTRGTTGELFF